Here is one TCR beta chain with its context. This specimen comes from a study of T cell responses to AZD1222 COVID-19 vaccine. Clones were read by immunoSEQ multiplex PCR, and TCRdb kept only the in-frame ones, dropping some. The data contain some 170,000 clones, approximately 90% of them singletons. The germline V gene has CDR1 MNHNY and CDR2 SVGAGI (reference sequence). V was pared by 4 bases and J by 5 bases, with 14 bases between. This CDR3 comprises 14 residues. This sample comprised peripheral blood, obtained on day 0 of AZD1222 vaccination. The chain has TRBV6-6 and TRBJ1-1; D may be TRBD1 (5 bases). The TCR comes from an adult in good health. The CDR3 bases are TGTGCCAGCAGTTTCCGCCTCGGGACGACTGAAGCTTTCTTT. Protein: CASSFRLGTTEAFF.